This T cell receptor (beta chain) was sequenced during a study of cytomegalovirus exposure and HLA in healthy donors. Study summary: Ancestry clustering placed 70% to 90% of under 450 genotyped donors in the Caucasian-associated cluster. Study-level findings and limits: An analysis that was carried out later associated 15,000 to 20,000 TCR beta sequences with HLA alleles at 0.05 false discovery rate. As was reported, the classifier diagnosed cytomegalovirus status with high specificity and sensitivity. An analysis done earlier found most TCR beta V segments productive about 90% or about 30% of the time.

PCR involved 60 Vbeta and 13 Jbeta primers. Assay used: immunoSEQ multiplex PCR; TCRdb lists only in-frame clones, some missing. The table has a few hundred thousand clones, roughly two thirds seen once. J gave up 0 bases and V 5 bases, and 4 bases lay outside the gene matches. The CDR3 contains 15 residues. CDR1 and CDR2 (germline): SGHVS, FNYEAQ. On this clone itself: What it binds is not known.

The chain recombines TRBV7-6 with TRBJ2-7, with 10 bases that match TRBD2. This sequence originates from a female donor in good health and CMV-seronegative. The specimen sequenced was PBMCs. CDR3 amino acids: CASSTLAGVSYEQYF. The CDR3 nucleotides read TGTGCCAGCAGCACCCTAGCGGGGGTCTCCTACGAGCAGTACTTC.